This TCR beta chain comes out of a study of preoperative IRX-2 immunotherapy in early breast cancer. Noted treatment: preoperative locoregional IRX-2 cytokine immunotherapy. Samples came from a phase Ib trial of preoperative locoregional IRX-2 cytokine immunotherapy. TCRdb keeps only in-frame clones here, not all; method: immunoSEQ multiplex PCR. The sample holds over 60,000 clones, roughly 94% seen once. This material was acquired from a patient treated with IRX-2 immunotherapy. This receptor was obtained from a human donor with breast cancer.

CDR3 nucleotides: TGTGCCAGCAGCCCGAGCGGGACACTATCCTACGAGCAGTACTTC. This codes for CASSPSGTLSYEQYF. The genes are TRBV28 and TRBJ2-7; D possibly corresponds to TRBD2 (7 bases). From germline, CDR1 is MDHEN and CDR2 SYDVKM. The CDR3 is made up of 15 amino acids. Trimming left V 6 bases short and J 1 base short, with 16 bases between. Filled out from reference TRBV28 and TRBJ2-7, the complete variable domain reads DVKVTQSSRYLVKRTGEKVFLECVQDMDHENMFWYRQDPGLGLRLIYFSYDVKMKEKGDIPEGYSVSREKKERFSLILESASTNQTSMYLCASSPSGTLSYEQYFGPGTRLTVT.